This TCR beta chain was sequenced for a study of shared clonotypes between healthy human individuals. Only in-frame clones appear in the TCRdb table, and some are missing; sequencing was by immunoSEQ multiplex PCR. The table has about 490,000 clones, 70% to 85% seen once. Trimming pared 1 base from V and 5 bases from J, leaving 17 bases between. The germline V gene encodes CDR1 SGHTA and CDR2 FQGTGA. The CDR3 sequence is 16 residues long. Donation came from healthy HIV-negative adults that had no recent acute infections or vaccinations. All of the donors resided in Nashville, Tennessee, and each was a Caucasian adult.

The chain links TRBV7-3 to TRBJ2-5; D is perhaps TRBD1 or TRBD2 (6 bases each). The material sequenced was PBMCs. This receptor was obtained from a woman aged 40 to 50 in good health. Some clones in this sample may be carry-over from other donors' samples. The CDR3 region is CASSLIGGPELETQYF. The CDR3 DNA reads TGTGCCAGCAGCTTAATTGGGGGGCCCGAATTGGAGACCCAGTACTTC.